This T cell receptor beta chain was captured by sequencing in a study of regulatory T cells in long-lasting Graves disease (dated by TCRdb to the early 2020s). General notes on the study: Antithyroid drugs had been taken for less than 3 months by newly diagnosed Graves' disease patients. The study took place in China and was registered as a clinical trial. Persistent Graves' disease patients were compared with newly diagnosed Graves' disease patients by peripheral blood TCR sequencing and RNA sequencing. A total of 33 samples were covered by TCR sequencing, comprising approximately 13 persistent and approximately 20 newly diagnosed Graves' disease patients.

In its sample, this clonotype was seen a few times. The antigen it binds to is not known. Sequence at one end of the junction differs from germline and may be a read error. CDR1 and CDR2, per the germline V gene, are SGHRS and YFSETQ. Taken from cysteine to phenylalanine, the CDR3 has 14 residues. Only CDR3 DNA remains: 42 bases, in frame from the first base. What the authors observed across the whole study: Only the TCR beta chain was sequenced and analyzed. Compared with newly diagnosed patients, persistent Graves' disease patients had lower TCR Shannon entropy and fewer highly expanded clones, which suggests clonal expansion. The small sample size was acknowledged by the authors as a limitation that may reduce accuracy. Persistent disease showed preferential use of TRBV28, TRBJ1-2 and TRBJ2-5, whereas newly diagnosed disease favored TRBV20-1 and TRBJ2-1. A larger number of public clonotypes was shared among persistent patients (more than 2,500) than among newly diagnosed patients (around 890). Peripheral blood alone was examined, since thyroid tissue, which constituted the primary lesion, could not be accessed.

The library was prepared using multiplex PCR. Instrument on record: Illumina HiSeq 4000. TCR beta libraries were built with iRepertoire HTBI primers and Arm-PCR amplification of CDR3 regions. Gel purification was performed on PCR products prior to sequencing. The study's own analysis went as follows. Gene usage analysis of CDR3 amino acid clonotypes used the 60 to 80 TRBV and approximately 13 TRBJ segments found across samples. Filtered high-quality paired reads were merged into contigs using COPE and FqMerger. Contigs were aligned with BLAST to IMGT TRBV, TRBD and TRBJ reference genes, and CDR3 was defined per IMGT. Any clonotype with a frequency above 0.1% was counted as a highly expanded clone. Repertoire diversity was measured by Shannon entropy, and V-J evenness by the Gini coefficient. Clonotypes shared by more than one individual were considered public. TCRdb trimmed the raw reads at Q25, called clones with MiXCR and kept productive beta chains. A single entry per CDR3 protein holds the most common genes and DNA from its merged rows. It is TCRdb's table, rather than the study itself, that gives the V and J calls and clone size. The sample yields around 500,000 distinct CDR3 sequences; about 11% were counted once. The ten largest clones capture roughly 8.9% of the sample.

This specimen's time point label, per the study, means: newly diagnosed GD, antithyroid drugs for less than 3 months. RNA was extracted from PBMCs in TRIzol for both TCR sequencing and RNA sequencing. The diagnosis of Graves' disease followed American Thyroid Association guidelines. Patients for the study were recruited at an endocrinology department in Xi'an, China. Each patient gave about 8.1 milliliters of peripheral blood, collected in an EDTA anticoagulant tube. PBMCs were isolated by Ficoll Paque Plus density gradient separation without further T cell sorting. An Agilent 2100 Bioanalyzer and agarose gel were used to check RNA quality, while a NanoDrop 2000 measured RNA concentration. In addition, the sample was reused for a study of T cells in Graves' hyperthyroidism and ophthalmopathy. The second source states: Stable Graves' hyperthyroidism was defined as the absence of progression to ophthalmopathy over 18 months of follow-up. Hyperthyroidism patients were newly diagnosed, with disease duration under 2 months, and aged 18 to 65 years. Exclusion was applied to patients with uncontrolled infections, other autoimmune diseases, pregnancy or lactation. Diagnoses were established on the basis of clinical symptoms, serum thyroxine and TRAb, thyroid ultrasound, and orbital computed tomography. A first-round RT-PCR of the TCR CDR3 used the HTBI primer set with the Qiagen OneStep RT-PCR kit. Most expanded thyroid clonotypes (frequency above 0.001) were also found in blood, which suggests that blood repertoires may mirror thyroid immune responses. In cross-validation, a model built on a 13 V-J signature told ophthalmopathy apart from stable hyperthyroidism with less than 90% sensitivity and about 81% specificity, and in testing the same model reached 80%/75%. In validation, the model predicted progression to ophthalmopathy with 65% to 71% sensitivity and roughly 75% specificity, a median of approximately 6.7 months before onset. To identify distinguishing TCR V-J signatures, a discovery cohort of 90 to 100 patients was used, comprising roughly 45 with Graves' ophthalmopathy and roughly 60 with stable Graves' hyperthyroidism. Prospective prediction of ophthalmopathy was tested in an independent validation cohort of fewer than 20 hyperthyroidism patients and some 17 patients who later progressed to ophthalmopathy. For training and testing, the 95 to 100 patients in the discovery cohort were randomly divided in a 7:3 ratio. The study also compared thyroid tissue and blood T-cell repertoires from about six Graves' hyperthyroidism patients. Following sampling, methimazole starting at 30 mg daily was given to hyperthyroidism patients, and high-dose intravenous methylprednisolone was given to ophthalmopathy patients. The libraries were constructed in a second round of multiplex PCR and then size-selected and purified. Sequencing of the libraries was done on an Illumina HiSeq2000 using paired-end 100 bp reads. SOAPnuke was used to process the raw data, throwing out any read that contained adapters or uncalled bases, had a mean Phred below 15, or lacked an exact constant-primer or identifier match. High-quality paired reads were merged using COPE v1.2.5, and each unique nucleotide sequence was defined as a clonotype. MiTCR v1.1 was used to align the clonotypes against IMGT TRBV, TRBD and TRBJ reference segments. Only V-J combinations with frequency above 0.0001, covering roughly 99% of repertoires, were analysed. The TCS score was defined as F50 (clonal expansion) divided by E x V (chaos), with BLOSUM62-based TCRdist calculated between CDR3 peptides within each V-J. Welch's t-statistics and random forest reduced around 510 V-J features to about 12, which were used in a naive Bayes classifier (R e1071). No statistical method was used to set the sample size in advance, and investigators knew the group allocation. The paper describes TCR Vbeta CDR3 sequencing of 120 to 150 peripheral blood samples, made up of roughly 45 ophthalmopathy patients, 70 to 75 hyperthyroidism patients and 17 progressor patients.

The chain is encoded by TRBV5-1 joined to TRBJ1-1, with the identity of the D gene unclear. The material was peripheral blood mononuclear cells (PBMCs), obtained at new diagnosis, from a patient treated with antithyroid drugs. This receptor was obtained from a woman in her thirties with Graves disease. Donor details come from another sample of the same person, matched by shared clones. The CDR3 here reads CASSALSMNTEVFF. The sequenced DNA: TGCGCCAGCAGCGCATTATCCATGAACACTGAAGTTTTCTTT.